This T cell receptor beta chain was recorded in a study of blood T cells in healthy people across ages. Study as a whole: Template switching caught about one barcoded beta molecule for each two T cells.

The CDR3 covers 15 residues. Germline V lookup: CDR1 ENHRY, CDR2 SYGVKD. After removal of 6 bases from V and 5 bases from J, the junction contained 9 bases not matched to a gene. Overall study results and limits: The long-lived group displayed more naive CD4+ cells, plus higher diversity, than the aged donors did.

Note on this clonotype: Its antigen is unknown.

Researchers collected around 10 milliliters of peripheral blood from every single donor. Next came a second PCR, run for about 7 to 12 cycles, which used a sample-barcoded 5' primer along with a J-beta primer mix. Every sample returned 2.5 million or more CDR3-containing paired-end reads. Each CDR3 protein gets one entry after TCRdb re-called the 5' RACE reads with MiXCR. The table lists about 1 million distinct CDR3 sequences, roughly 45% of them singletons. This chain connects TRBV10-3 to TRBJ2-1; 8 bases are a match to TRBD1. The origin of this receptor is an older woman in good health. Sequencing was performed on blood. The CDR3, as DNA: TGTGCCATCAGCCCCGGGACAGGACTTAACAATGAGCAGTTCTTC. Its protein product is CAISPGTGLNNEQFF.